This is a list of T cell receptor beta chains from one sample in a study of relationships among human T cell subsets. TCRdb itself ran the multiplex PCR reads through MiXCR, one entry per CDR3 protein. This sample yields a few thousand distinct CDR3 sequences, of which 40% to 50% are seen a single time; about 47% belongs to the top ten. Sequencing was carried out using activated T cells sorted from blood. The receptor set was obtained from a man between 35 and 55 years old in good health. CDR3s include the opening cysteine and the closing phenylalanine or tryptophan. D genes are given only for firm matches. Some rows mark clone size as missing; the rest say once, few, many or name a class of expanded clone.

hyperexpanded | TRBD2 | TRBJ2-3 | TRBV6-6 | TGTGCCAGCAGATTAGCGGGGGGAACAGATACGCAGTATTTT | CASRLAGGTDTQYF
medium-sized | TRBD2 | TRBJ2-1 | TRBV11-2 | TGTGCCAGCAGCTTAGGGGCGGGAGCGGGTAATGAGCAGTTCTTC | CASSLGAGAGNEQFF
medium-sized | . | TRBJ1-4 | TRBV7-8 | TGTGCCAGCAGCTCCCTAGACAGGAGCTGGTACCTTAATGAAAAACTGTTTTTT | CASSSLDRSWYLNEKLFF
medium-sized | TRBD2 | TRBJ2-3 | TRBV10-3 | TGTGCCACCGGGGGGGGAACAGATACGCAGTATTTT | CATGGGTDTQYF
. | . | TRBJ2-7 | TRBV5-1 | TGCGCCACCTCCAGACGTGACAGGACCCACGAGCAGTACTTC | CATSRRDRTHEQYF
few | . | TRBJ1-1 | TRBV5-1 | TGCGCCAGCAGCTTGGGGGGACGGAAGAACACTGAAGCTTTCTTT | CASSLGGRKNTEAFF
. | . | TRBJ1-5 | TRBV7-9 | TGTGCCAGCAGCTGGGACGGTAGCAATCAGCCCCAGCATTTT | CASSWDGSNQPQHF
once | . | TRBJ2-5 | TRBV7-6 | TGTGCCAGCAGCGTAGGGACGACCAAAGAGACCCAGTACTTC | CASSVGTTKETQYF
few | . | TRBJ2-5 | TRBV20-1 | TGCAGTGCTAGAGATGGAGGCTATTCGGGACAAGAGACCCAGTACTTC | CSARDGGYSGQETQYF
few | . | TRBJ2-1 | TRBV6-2/TRBV6-3 | TGTGCCAGCAGTTCTCTCGGCCCCCAACAGTTCTTC | CASSSLGPQQFF
medium-sized | . | TRBJ1-1 | TRBV20-1 | TGCAGTGCTAGAAAAGGGGAGGGTAGTGAAGCTTTCTTT | CSARKGEGSEAFF
. | TRBD1 | TRBJ1-5 | TRBV7-9 | TGTGCCAGCGCGGGACAGGGGAATCAGCCCCAGCATTTT | CASAGQGNQPQHF
large | TRBD2 | TRBJ2-5 | TRBV11-2 | TGTGCCAGCAGCCGATTAGCGGGCCAAGAGACCCAGTACTTC | CASSRLAGQETQYF
. | . | TRBJ1-6 | TRBV27 | TGTGCCAGCAGTTTTCGGGATTCACCCCTCCACTTT | CASSFRDSPLHF
. | TRBD1 | TRBJ2-5 | TRBV20-1 | TGCAGTGCTAGTCCCAGGGGGCTGGAGACCCAGTACTTC | CSASPRGLETQYF
. | . | TRBJ1-6 | TRBV14 | TGTGTCAGCAGCCAAACTACAGGCAATAATTCACCCCTCCACTTT | CVSSQTTGNNSPLHF
. | . | TRBJ1-1 | TRBV5-1 | TGCGCCAGCAGCCCCGGACAGATCAAGACTGAAGCTTTCTTT | CASSPGQIKTEAFF
. | . | TRBJ2-7 | TRBV6-1 | TGTGCCAGCAGTTTCGGAGGAGAAGCGTCCGAGCAGTACTTC | CASSFGGEASEQYF
. | . | TRBJ2-1 | TRBV6-2/TRBV6-3 | TGTGCCAGCAGTTACTCGACAGATGAGCAGTTCTTC | CASSYSTDEQFF
. | . | TRBJ2-5 | TRBV11-2 | TGTGCCAACAGCTTAGATCCCAACGTGGAGACCCAGTACTTC | CANSLDPNVETQYF
. | . | TRBJ1-6 | TRBV7-9 | TGTGCCAGCAGCCTAACCGCAGGGAATAATTCACCCCTCCACTTT | CASSLTAGNNSPLHF
few | . | TRBJ2-3 | TRBV18 | TGTGCCAGCTCACCACCGGAGTCTTCAGATACGCAGTATTTT | CASSPPESSDTQYF
. | TRBD2 | TRBJ2-1 | TRBV27 | TGTGCCAGCAGTTTTTCTAGCGGGAGGAGGGGGTACAATGAGCAGTTCTTC | CASSFSSGRRGYNEQFF
. | . | TRBJ1-3 | TRBV20-1 | TGCAGTGCAGTACAGGGTCCCACCATATATTTT | CSAVQGPTIYF
few | . | TRBJ2-3 | TRBV11-2 | TGTGCCAGCAGTCCCCCGGGCACAGATACGCAGTATTTT | CASSPPGTDTQYF
. | . | TRBJ2-5 | TRBV11-2 | TGTGCCAGCAGCTTAATTAAGGAGACCCAGTACTTC | CASSLIKETQYF
once | . | TRBJ1-1 | TRBV27 | TGTGCCAGCAGTTCGGACTTTTCGAACACTGAAGCTTTCTTT | CASSSDFSNTEAFF
. | TRBD1 | TRBJ2-7 | TRBV24-1 | TGTGCCACCAGTGATCCAAGGGACAGGGCCTACGAGCAGTACTTC | CATSDPRDRAYEQYF
. | . | TRBJ2-1 | TRBV27 | TGTGCCAGCAGTTTTGGAGCCAACTCCTACAATGAGCAGTTCTTC | CASSFGANSYNEQFF
. | TRBD2 | TRBJ2-7 | TRBV5-1 | TGCGCCAGCAGCCCAGAGGGTTGGACTAGCGCCTACGAGCAGTACTTC | CASSPEGWTSAYEQYF
. | . | TRBJ2-7 | TRBV5-1 | TGCGCCAGCAGCTTGGGGCGTGAGCAGTACTTC | CASSLGREQYF
. | . | TRBJ2-2 | TRBV6-6 | TGTGCCAGCAGTTACTCTCGGGGGGAGCTGTTTTTT | CASSYSRGELFF
. | TRBD1 | TRBJ1-3 | TRBV5-1 | TGCGCCAGCAGCCTGGGGAGGACAGGGGCTGGAAACACCATATATTTT | CASSLGRTGAGNTIYF
. | . | TRBJ1-2 | TRBV11-1 | TGTGCCAGCAGCGCAAGCGACGGTGGCTTATATGGCTACACCTTC | CASSASDGGLYGYTF
. | . | TRBJ2-1 | TRBV20-1 | TGCAGTGCTAAGGGACGGAATCCCTACAATGAGCAGTTCTTC | CSAKGRNPYNEQFF
. | . | TRBJ2-1 | TRBV29-1 | TGCAGCGTTGGACCCAGGGCTGAGCAGTTCTTC | CSVGPRAEQFF
. | . | TRBJ1-2 | TRBV25-1 | TGTGCCAGCATGGGGGGAGGACACTATGGCTACACCTTC | CASMGGGHYGYTF
few | . | TRBJ2-7 | TRBV6-1 | TGTGCCAGCAGCGGGGAACAGGGCCCCTCCTACGAGCAGTACTTC | CASSGEQGPSYEQYF
few | . | TRBJ2-7 | TRBV14 | TGTGCCAGCAGCCAAGAAGCCAGGTTCGAGCAGTACTTC | CASSQEARFEQYF
. | . | TRBJ2-7 | TRBV14 | TGTGCCAGCAGCCAAACTAGCTTATACGAGCAGTACTTC | CASSQTSLYEQYF
. | . | TRBJ1-6 | TRBV11-2 | TGTGCCAGCAGCTCGGACTATAATTCACCCCTCCACTTT | CASSSDYNSPLHF
few | . | TRBJ2-2 | TRBV30 | TGTGCCTGGAGTGATTGGGGGGGGCCGAACACCGGGGAGCTGTTTTTT | CAWSDWGGPNTGELFF
few | . | TRBJ1-2 | TRBV20-1 | TGCAGTGCTAGAGATCCTAGGGGTGGGAACTATGGCTACACCTTC | CSARDPRGGNYGYTF
. | . | TRBJ1-6 | TRBV20-1 | TGCAGTGCTAGAGATCAGACCCTACCCCTCCACTTT | CSARDQTLPLHF
. | TRBD2 | TRBJ2-7 | TRBV20-1 | TGCAGTGCTAGAATGGCACTAGCGGGCTCCTACGAGCAGTACTTC | CSARMALAGSYEQYF
. | TRBD2 | TRBJ2-1 | TRBV29-1 | TGCAGCGTCGGGACTAGCGGGAGGACGAGTGAGCAGTTCTTC | CSVGTSGRTSEQFF
large | TRBD2 | TRBJ2-1 | TRBV11-1 | TGTGCCAGCGGGGGAACTAGCGGGATGAACAATGAGCAGTTCTTC | CASGGTSGMNNEQFF
few | TRBD2 | TRBJ2-1 | TRBV5-1 | TGCGCCAGCAAATGGGAGGGCCTCAACAATGAGCAGTTCTTC | CASKWEGLNNEQFF
. | . | TRBJ2-5 | TRBV6-1 | TGTGCCAGCAATCGCGACTGGCAGGAGACCCAGTACTTC | CASNRDWQETQYF
. | . | TRBJ1-2 | TRBV19 | TGTGCCAGTAACTTGGACGGAAGATATGGCTACACCTTC | CASNLDGRYGYTF
. | . | TRBJ1-1 | TRBV11-2 | TGTGCCTGCAGCCCTCGACGGGACACTGAAGCTTTCTTT | CACSPRRDTEAFF
. | . | TRBJ1-5 | TRBV28 | TGTGCCAGCAGCGCAGGGCTTCGCAATCAGCCCCAGCATTTT | CASSAGLRNQPQHF
. | TRBD2 | TRBJ2-1 | TRBV28 | TGTGCCAGCAGTTTCCAGCGGGGGAACTACAATGAGCAGTTCTTC | CASSFQRGNYNEQFF
. | . | TRBJ2-1 | TRBV20-1 | TGCAGTGGAAGAGCGACCTACAATGAGCAGTTCTTC | CSGRATYNEQFF
few | . | TRBJ2-2 | TRBV7-8 | TGTGCCAGCAGCTTCGGGGTGGCCGGGGAGCTGTTTTTT | CASSFGVAGELFF
. | . | TRBJ2-7 | TRBV7-9 | TGTGCCAGCAGCTTAGGAGTCAGGGATCCCTACGAGCAGTACTTC | CASSLGVRDPYEQYF
few | . | TRBJ2-5 | TRBV20-1 | TGCAGTGCTAGACCCTGGGGTATGGGAGAGGAAGAGACCCAGTACTTC | CSARPWGMGEEETQYF
few | . | TRBJ2-3 | TRBV7-9 | TGTGCCAGCAGCAAGTCGCCTCCCGCAGATACGCAGTATTTT | CASSKSPPADTQYF
few | . | TRBJ2-3 | TRBV5-1 | TGCGCCAGCAAAGGAGGTGGGAACACAGATACGCAGTATTTT | CASKGGGNTDTQYF